The 14 T cell receptor beta chains in this list originate from one sample, sequenced in a study of Graves' ophthalmopathy and Graves' hyperthyroidism. Amplified TCR beta CDR3 regions were obtained using RNA transcripts as template. The first-round RT-PCR employed HTBI primers together with the Qiagen OneStep RT-PCR kit. A multiplex PCR was then performed as the second round. TCRdb re-derived calls from the multiplex PCR reads in MiXCR, one entry per CDR3 protein. Here the sample spans around 1,000,000 distinct CDR3 sequences, 36% being singletons. Sequencing was done on a sample of peripheral blood or thyroid tissue (not recorded which). The receptors were sampled from an adult man with Graves' hyperthyroidism.

This clonotype occurred many times. The rearrangement joins TRBV24-1 to TRBJ2-6; 8 nucleotides line up with TRBD1. This CDR3 contains 17 residues. Germline values: CDR1 KGHDR, CDR2 SFDVKD. J gave up 2 bases and V 5 bases, and 7 bases lay outside the gene matches. The CDR3 loop reads CATSGVTGVAGANVLTF. The DNA for the CDR3 is TGTGCCACCAGTGGTGTGACAGGGGTTGCTGGGGCCAACGTCCTGACTTTC.

DNA of the CDR3: TGTGCCAGCAGATCCGGGACAGGGATCAACGAGCAGTACTTC. Its protein is CASRSGTGINEQYF. The chain recombines TRBV7-9 with TRBJ2-7; 9 positions match TRBD1. CDR1 and CDR2 (germline): SEHNR, FQNEAQ (reference sequence). The CDR3 is 14 amino acids. V was pared by 6 bases and J by 5 bases, with 8 bases of the junction left unmatched.

This clonotype came up many times. The rearrangement uses TRBV15 and TRBJ2-2; D remains unclear. Per the germline V gene, CDR1 is LNHNV and CDR2 is YYDKDF (reference sequence). This CDR3 comprises 15 residues. V lost 3 bases to trimming and J lost 0 bases, with 8 bases between them. The CDR3: CATSSRVANTGELFF. The DNA of the CDR3 is TGTGCCACCAGCAGCCGTGTCGCGAACACCGGGGAGCTGTTTTTT. The whole variable domain, filled in from reference TRBV15 and TRBJ2-2, reads DAMVIQNPRYQVTQFGKPVTLSCSQTLNHNVMYWYQQKSSQAPKLLFHYYDKDFNNEADTPDNFQSRRPNTSFCFLDIRSPGLGDTAMYLCATSSRVANTGELFFGEGSRLTVL.

The chain joins TRBV7-2 to TRBJ2-7; D ambiguous. The CDR3 runs to 14 residues. Germline V gene lookup returns CDR1 SGHTA and CDR2 FQGNSA. The V and J ends lost 6 bases and 2 bases respectively, with 14 bases between them. The CDR3 nucleotides are TGTGCCAGCAGTTTATCGTGGCGGACCTACGAGCAGTACTTC. This sequence encodes CASSLSWRTYEQYF. The full variable domain, in which reference TRBV7-2 and TRBJ2-7 provide the parts outside the CDR3, is GAGVSQSPSNKVTEKGKDVELRCDPISGHTALYWYRQSLGQGLEFLIYFQGNSAPDKSGLPSDRFSAERTGGSVSTLTIQRTQQEDSAVYLCASSLSWRTYEQYFGPGTRLTVT.

A remark on this clonotype: A much bigger clone sits one base away, suggesting this may be a read error. CDR3 sequence reads: CASSPLLSAGYGYTF. CDR3 in DNA: TGTGCCAGCAGTCCTCTGTTGTCGGCAGGCTATGGCTACACCTTC. This sequence joins TRBV2 and TRBJ1-2; D not certain. The CDR3 has 15 residues. V shed 5 bases and J shed 4 bases, with 17 bases lying between them. The germline gives CDR1 SNHLY, CDR2 FYNNEI.

This clonotype was recorded many times. The V call is TRBV2, the J call TRBJ2-2; TRBD2 is a possible D gene (6 bases). The germline V gene has CDR1 SNHLY and CDR2 FYNNEI. This CDR3 is built from 12 residues. Trimming removed 6 bases at V and 6 bases at J, with 8 bases between. The chain's CDR3 is CASRRDSGELFF. The DNA of the CDR3 is TGTGCCAGCAGACGGGACTCCGGGGAGCTGTTTTTT.

In the case of this clonotype: A much more abundant neighbour one base away suggests this may be a read error. The chain couples TRBV5-1 to TRBJ2-7; either TRBD1 or TRBD2 may supply D (7 bases each). Trimming shortened V by 1 base and J by 3 bases, and 14 bases separated the two germline ends. The CDR3 is 15 amino acids. Germline CDR1 reads SGHRS; CDR2 reads YFSETQ. The CDR3 loop is CASSLREGANYEQYF. CDR3 sequence (DNA): TGCGCCAGCAGCTTGAGGGAGGGGGCCAACTACGAGCAGTACTTC. Drawing the rest from reference TRBV5-1 and TRBJ2-7, the complete variable domain is KAGVTQTPRYLIKTRGQQVTLSCSPISGHRSVSWYQQTPGQGLQFLFEYFSETQRNKGNFPGRFSGRQFSNSRSEMNVSTLELGDSALYLCASSLREGANYEQYFGPGTRLTVT.

The chain recombines TRBV2 with TRBJ1-2, with TRBD1 matching 7 bases. J lost 7 bases, V lost 8 bases, and 19 bases had no gene match. Per the germline V gene, CDR1 is SNHLY and CDR2 is FYNNEI. The CDR3 covers 16 residues. The DNA for the CDR3 is TGTGCCAGCCTAACGGGACAGTTTACCGGAGGCCTTGGCTACACCTTC. This sequence encodes CASLTGQFTGGLGYTF.

V is TRBV2 and J is TRBJ1-2; D is possibly TRBD1 (6 bases). The CDR3 contains 15 residues. The germline V gene encodes CDR1 SNHLY and CDR2 FYNNEI. Trimming cost V 7 bases and J 7 bases, with 22 bases left between them. In nucleotides, the CDR3 is TGTGCCAGCACCCTTGGACTACCGGGGGCGAGTGGCTACACCTTC. Amino acids: CASTLGLPGASGYTF.

This chain joins TRBV5-6 and TRBJ1-2; D is unresolved. Germline assignment: CDR1 SGHDT and CDR2 YYEEEE. The CDR3 loop spans 17 amino acids. Trimming cost V 4 bases and J 4 bases, with 23 bases left between them. The CDR3 sequence is CASSHKVEPRQAYGYTF. The CDR3, as DNA: TGTGCCAGCAGCCATAAAGTGGAGCCCCGTCAGGCCTATGGCTACACCTTC.

The chain links TRBV20-1 to TRBJ1-1; perhaps TRBD1 as D (6 bases). V lost 3 bases to trimming and J lost 0 bases, with 26 bases between them. The CDR3 is 19 amino acids. The germline V gene has CDR1 DFQATT and CDR2 SNEGSKA (reference sequence). CDR3 in DNA: TGCAGTGCTAGTCCCCCCCCCGGACAGCCGAATACCCTGAACACTGAAGCTTTCTTT. Its protein product is CSASPPPGQPNTLNTEAFF.

This clonotype was detected many times. The rearrangement links TRBV6-5 to TRBJ2-5, with TRBD1 matching over 8 bases. The ends lost 6 bases at V and 5 bases at J; junction bases unmatched: 5. The germline CDR1 and CDR2 sequences are MNHEY and SVGAGI. CDR3 length equals 13 residues. CDR3: CASRAGQVETQYF. CDR3 nucleotide sequence: TGTGCCAGCAGGGCGGGACAGGTGGAGACCCAGTACTTC.

This clonotype was observed a few times. The rearrangement joins TRBV12-3 or TRBV12-4 to TRBJ2-2; either TRBD1 or TRBD2 may fit D (6 bases each). CDR3 length: 17 amino acids. The V end was cut by 6 bases, the J end by 6 bases, with 23 bases between. The CDR3 is CASSPGAPLLSAGELFF. CDR3 coding DNA: TGTGCCAGCAGCCCGGGGGCCCCTCTTCTATCGGCCGGGGAGCTGTTTTTT.

The sample holds many counts of this clonotype. The V call is TRBV10-1, the J call TRBJ2-7; D is unclear. Germline CDR1 and CDR2: WNHNN and SYGVQD (reference sequence). The CDR3 length is 14 residues. V lost 6 bases, J lost 4 bases, and 16 bases lay in between. CDR3 sequence: CASSRDITAYEQYF. CDR3 nucleotide sequence: TGCGCCAGCAGCCGAGACATTACAGCATACGAGCAGTACTTC.